This is a list of T cell receptor beta chains from one sample in a study of T cell changes during pregnancy in multiple sclerosis. Only in-frame clones appear in the TCRdb table, and some are missing; sequencing was by immunoSEQ multiplex PCR. The sample has more than 15,000 clones, roughly 91% seen once; the top ten hold roughly 1.3%. This sample comprised CD4+ T cells from peripheral blood mononuclear cells, obtained in the first trimester of pregnancy. These receptor sequences come from a female donor in good health, enrolled as a control in a pregnancy study. CDR3s leave out the opening cysteine and the closing phenylalanine or tryptophan. Each record gives: clone size, J gene, V gene, CDR3 protein. Not all rows give a size; the values are once, few, many and, for expanded clones, a class.

NA	TRBJ2-7	TRBV5-1	ASSFSFRLAGGSYEQY
few	TRBJ1-6	TRBV5-6	ASSLEQRNSPLH
NA	TRBJ1-1	TRBV29-1	SAAFVGAGEAF
NA	TRBJ2-1	TRBV6-6	ASSYSEAGGFNEQF
NA	TRBJ1-1	TRBV18	ASSPVGQGLEAF
few	TRBJ1-5	TRBV7-2	ASSSTSGTGSLNQPQH
NA	TRBJ2-4	TRBV6-4	ASSEGATGNIQY
few	TRBJ1-5	TRBV30	AWKQGAGNQPQH
NA	TRBJ2-2	TRBV30	AWSQGGSYPGELF
NA	TRBJ2-7	TRBV7-9	ASSLGQGSSYEQY
few	TRBJ2-1	TRBV4-3	ASSQDQGVRAGNEQF
NA	TRBJ1-1	TRBV7-8	ASSSLPGTEAF
NA	TRBJ2-3	TRBV7-2	ASSYISTDTQY
NA	TRBJ1-1	TRBV7-8	ASSSGQGTEAF
NA	TRBJ2-1	TRBV30	ALRYYSGRTQDEQF
NA	TRBJ1-4	TRBV15	ATSRDWTGRDEKLF
NA	TRBJ1-2	TRBV7-9	ASSSVGQGTLGGGGYT
NA	TRBJ1-5	TRBV2	ASSVSGVSNQPQH
NA	TRBJ1-2	TRBV5-4	ASSSITGGTYGYT
NA	TRBJ1-1	TRBV5-1	ASSTGGTEAF
NA	TRBJ1-1	TRBV5-6	ASSLQGKGTEAF
NA	TRBJ1-2	TRBV21-1	ASSKGRGRYGYT
NA	TRBJ2-5	TRBV5-1	ASSFQGLAEETQY
NA	TRBJ1-1	TRBV30	AWAELGGATEAF
NA	TRBJ2-7	TRBV6-5	ASSRILQGDEQY
NA	TRBJ1-3	TRBV4-1	ASSQGQLSGNTIY
NA	TRBJ1-4	TRBV7-7	EGEKLF
NA	TRBJ1-2	TRBV29-1	SAGDNYGYT
once	TRBJ2-5	TRBV5-1	ASSLAASGSNSQY
NA	TRBJ2-3	TRBV2	ASSGVAGFSDTQY
NA	TRBJ1-4	TRBV2	ASSQDRVANEKLF
once	TRBJ1-1	TRBV25-1	ASSEVDRRTEAF